The TCR beta chain described here comes from a study of T cell responses to AZD1222 COVID-19 vaccine. Clones were read by immunoSEQ multiplex PCR, and TCRdb kept only the in-frame ones, dropping some. The sample consists of approximately 180,000 clones, 90% to 95% of them appearing once. Points on this clone: Antigen specificity is unknown.

Study-wide results and limits: Just five to seven people given AZD1222 tested seropositive at baseline. Donor demographics were predominantly white British with a female majority; clonal diversity may be underestimated.

V shed 4 bases and J shed 5 bases, with 14 bases lying between them. Germline loops: CDR1 SNHLY, CDR2 FYNNEI. The CDR3 has 14 amino acids. This clonotype was obtained from an adult who received the MenACWY meningococcal vaccine as a control. The sample consisted of peripheral blood, taken 28 days after the second dose of the MenACWY control vaccine. V usage is TRBV2 and J usage is TRBJ1-1; no clear D gene. The CDR3 nucleotides read TGTGCCAGCAGTGCCTCCTTTGTTGGGACTGAAGCTTTCTTT. This gives the protein CASSASFVGTEAFF.